This T cell receptor beta chain is drawn from a study of cytomegalovirus exposure and HLA in healthy donors. These donors, healthy bone marrow donors, were studied. 60 Vbeta and 13 Jbeta primers were used in PCR. Using immunoSEQ multiplex PCR, the repertoire was profiled, and TCRdb retains in-frame clones only, with some absent. The data contain 100,000 or so clones, over 70% of them singletons. V lost 5 bases to trimming and J lost 5 bases, with 9 bases between them. The CDR3 consists of 12 residues. In germline, CDR1 is PRHDT, CDR2 FYEKMQ (reference sequence). The V gene is TRBV13, the J gene TRBJ1-1, with D unresolved. The specimen sequenced was PBMCs. The clonotype was recovered from a man aged 25-45 years in good health and CMV-seronegative. CDR3 nucleotides: TGTGCCAGCAGCCCCCAGAGGACTGAAGCTTTCTTT. Translating it yields CASSPQRTEAFF.